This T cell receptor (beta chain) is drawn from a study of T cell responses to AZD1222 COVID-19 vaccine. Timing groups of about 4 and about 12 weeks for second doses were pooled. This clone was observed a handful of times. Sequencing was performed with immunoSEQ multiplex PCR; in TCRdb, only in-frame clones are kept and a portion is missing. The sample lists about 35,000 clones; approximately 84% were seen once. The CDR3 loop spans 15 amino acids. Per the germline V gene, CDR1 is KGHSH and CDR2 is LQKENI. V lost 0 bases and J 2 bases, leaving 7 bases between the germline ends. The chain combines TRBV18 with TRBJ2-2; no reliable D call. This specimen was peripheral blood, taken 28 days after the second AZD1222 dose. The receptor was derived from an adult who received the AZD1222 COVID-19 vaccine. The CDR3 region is CASSPPTLNTGELFF. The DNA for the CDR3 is TGTGCCAGCTCACCACCAACTCTTAACACCGGGGAGCTGTTTTTT.